Listed here is a single T cell receptor (beta chain). The record originates from a study of blood T cell repertoires in COVID-19. Study background: PBMCs, B-cell-depleted T cells, or T cells were the source of the cDNA or gDNA that made up the material.

This CDR3 has 14 residues. Germline V gene lookup returns CDR1 MNHEY and CDR2 SVGAGI. Trimming removed 4 bases from V and 3 bases from J; junction bases left unmatched: 1. Per the study methods: From reference gene primer amplification, estimates of nucleated cell counts were derived. TCRdb keeps only in-frame clones here, not all; method: immunoSEQ multiplex PCR. The V and J calls and clone size come from that table; D and trimming were worked out from the DNA. Found here are approximately 250,000 clones, about nine tenths of them singletons; the top ten hold roughly 0.89%. V and J are TRBV6-5 and TRBJ2-7; 12 bases are a match to TRBD2. The sample was peripheral blood. The sequence came from a man aged 25 to 45 with COVID-19, enrolled during active disease. This CDR3 reads CASSWTSGNYEQYF. The CDR3 DNA is TGTGCCAGCAGTTGGACTAGCGGGAACTACGAGCAGTACTTC.